This T cell receptor (beta chain) was obtained from a study of molecular identifiers for immune sequencing clone quantification. Overall study findings and caveats: Beyond 20 RNA copies, clones held over 98% of effector molecules, compared with under 1% in naive cells.

The V gene lost 5 bases and the J gene lost 7 bases, with 21 bases spanning the gap. The CDR3 runs to 16 residues. The germline V gene has CDR1 MNHNS and CDR2 SASEGT. The use of previously described methods and listed TCR primers produced the bulk TCR libraries. In TCRdb, the PCR reads were re-called with MiXCR into one record per CDR3 protein. There are about 640,000 distinct CDR3 sequences in the sample; roughly 21% occur only once, and 0.85% lies in the top ten. This clonotype has a count of ten or more. Its antigen is unidentified. The clonotype was recovered from a human donor in good health. Some libraries in this study had Jurkat cell RNA spiked in. The specimen was naive CD8+ T cells from blood, with Jurkat cell RNA spiked in. Specified subset: FACS-sorted CD8+CD4-CCR7+CD45RA+ naive T cells. The chain carries TRBV6-1 and TRBJ1-5; D perhaps matches TRBD1 (6 bases). In nucleotides, the CDR3 is TGTGCCAGCAGTCTCCCCCGGGCAGGGGAAGACCAGCCCCAGCATTTT. This codes for CASSLPRAGEDQPQHF.